This T cell receptor (beta chain) was identified in a study of cytomegalovirus exposure and HLA in healthy donors. Details on this clone: No antigen is known for it.

The germline V gene encodes CDR1 KGHSH and CDR2 LQKENI. Trimming left V 2 bases short and J 0 bases short, with 13 bases between. The CDR3 runs 16 residues. Study-level findings and limits: The authors enumerated over 150 TCR beta chains as linked to cytomegalovirus. Most observed TCR sequences were rare, whereas some public TCRs were detected in many donors. The authors confirmed in vitro that a few CMV-associated chains were specific for CMV antigens.

The protocol was immunoSEQ multiplex PCR, while the TCRdb copy is restricted to in-frame clones and leaves out a portion. The sample has some 110,000 clones, about 85% seen once; the top ten hold roughly 4.4%. What was sequenced was PBMCs. The clonotype comes from a man between 18 and 29 years old in good health and CMV-seropositive. The V gene is TRBV18, the J gene TRBJ2-5; a possible D gene is TRBD2 (5 bases). This CDR3 reads CASSPTPPGNQETQYF. The CDR3 nucleotides are TGTGCCAGCTCACCAACCCCCCCCGGGAACCAAGAGACCCAGTACTTC.